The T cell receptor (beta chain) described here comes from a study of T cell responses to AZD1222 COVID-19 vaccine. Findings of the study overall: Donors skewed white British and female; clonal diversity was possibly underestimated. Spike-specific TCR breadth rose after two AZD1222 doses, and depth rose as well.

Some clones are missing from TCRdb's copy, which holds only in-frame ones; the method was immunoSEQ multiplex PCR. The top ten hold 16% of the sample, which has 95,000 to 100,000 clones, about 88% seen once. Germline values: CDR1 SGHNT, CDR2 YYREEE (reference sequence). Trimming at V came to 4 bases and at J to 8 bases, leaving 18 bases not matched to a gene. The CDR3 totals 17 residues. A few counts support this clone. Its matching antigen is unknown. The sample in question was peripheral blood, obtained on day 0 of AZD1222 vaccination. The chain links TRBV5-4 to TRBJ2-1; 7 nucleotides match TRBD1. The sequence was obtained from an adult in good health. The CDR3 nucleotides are TGTGCCAGCAGCCGCGCTCGGGACAGCTTAGTTGGCGATGAGCAGTTCTTC. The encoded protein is CASSRARDSLVGDEQFF.